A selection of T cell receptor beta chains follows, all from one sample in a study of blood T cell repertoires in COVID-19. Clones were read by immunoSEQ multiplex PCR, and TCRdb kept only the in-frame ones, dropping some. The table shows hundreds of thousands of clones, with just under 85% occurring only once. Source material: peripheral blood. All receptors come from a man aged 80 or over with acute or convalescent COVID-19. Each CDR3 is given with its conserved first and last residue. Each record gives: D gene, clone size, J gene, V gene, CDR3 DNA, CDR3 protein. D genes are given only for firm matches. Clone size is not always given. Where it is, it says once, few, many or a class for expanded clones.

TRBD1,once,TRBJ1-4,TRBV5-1,TGCGCCAGCAGCTTGGCCCCCCAGGGGGTGGATGAAAAACTGTTTTTT,CASSLAPQGVDEKLFF
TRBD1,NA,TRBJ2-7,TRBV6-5,TGTGCCAGCCGTTTACTACAGGGGGGATACGAGCAGTACTTC,CASRLLQGGYEQYF
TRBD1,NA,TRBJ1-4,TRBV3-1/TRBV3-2,TGTGCCAGCAGCCGTTCAGGGGGCAATCGAGAAAAACTGTTTTTT,CASSRSGGNREKLFF
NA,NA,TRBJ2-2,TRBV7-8,TGTGCCAGCAGCTTCGGATCCCAGGGGACCGGGGAGCTGTTTTTT,CASSFGSQGTGELFF
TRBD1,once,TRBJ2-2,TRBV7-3,TGTGCCAGCAGTCCTACAGGGGGCAGGACCGGGGAGCTGTTTTTT,CASSPTGGRTGELFF
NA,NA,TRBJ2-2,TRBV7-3,NA,CASSPGQYVGELFF
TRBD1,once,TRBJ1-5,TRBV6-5,TGTGCCAGCGGGACAGTGATCTATCAGCCCCAGCATTTT,CASGTVIYQPQHF
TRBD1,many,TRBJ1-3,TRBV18,TGTGCCAGCTCACCCGTAGTCTATCGGCCGGGACAGAACTCTGGAAACACCATATATTTT,CASSPVVYRPGQNSGNTIYF
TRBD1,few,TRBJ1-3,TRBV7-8,TGTGCCAGCAGCTCCATCGGACAGGGCGGCCCCTCTGGAAACACCATATATTTT,CASSSIGQGGPSGNTIYF
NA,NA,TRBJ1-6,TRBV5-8,TGTGCCAGCAGCCGACGGTGGGGGGAAAGCTCACCCCTCCACTTT,CASSRRWGESSPLHF
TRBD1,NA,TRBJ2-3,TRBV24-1,TGTGCCACCAGTGATCCCCAGGGGGCTGGTGGCACAGATACGCAGTATTTT,CATSDPQGAGGTDTQYF
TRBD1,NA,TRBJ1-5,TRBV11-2,TGTGCCAGCAGCCCAGGACAGGGCATCTGGCAGCCCCAGCATTTT,CASSPGQGIWQPQHF
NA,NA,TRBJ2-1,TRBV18,TGTGCCAGCTCACCAGGGGCCGGCTCCTACAATGAGCAGTTCTTC,CASSPGAGSYNEQFF
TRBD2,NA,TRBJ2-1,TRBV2,TGTGCCAGCCTTTCTAAACCGACTAGCGGGGGGGCCTCATCTTACAATGAGCAGTTCTTC,CASLSKPTSGGASSYNEQFF
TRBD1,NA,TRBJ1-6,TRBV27,TGTGCCAGCAGTCCCGGACAGGCTTATAATTCACCCCTCCACTTT,CASSPGQAYNSPLHF
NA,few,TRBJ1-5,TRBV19,TGTGCCAGTAGTACCTTCGGGGATTTTAATCAGCCCCAGCATTTT,CASSTFGDFNQPQHF
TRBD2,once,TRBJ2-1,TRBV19,TGTGCCAGTAGTCGGTATAGCGGGGTGAACAATGAGCAGTTCTTC,CASSRYSGVNNEQFF
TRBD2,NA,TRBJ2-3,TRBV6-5,TGTGCCAGCAGGGGTAGCGGGAGGGCCACAGATACGCAGTATTTT,CASRGSGRATDTQYF
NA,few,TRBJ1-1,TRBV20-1,TGCAGTGCTAGAAGGGGGGAAGCTTTCTTT,CSARRGEAFF
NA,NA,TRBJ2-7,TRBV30,TGTGCCTGGAGTAGGGGCACATCCTACGAGCAGTACTTC,CAWSRGTSYEQYF
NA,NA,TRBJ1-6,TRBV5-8,TGTGCCAGCAGCTTGGCCAGGGATAGCTCACCCCTCCACTTT,CASSLARDSSPLHF
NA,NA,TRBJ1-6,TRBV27,TGTGCCAGCTCGAGCGGGGGACTCTATAATTCACCCCTCCACTTT,CASSSGGLYNSPLHF
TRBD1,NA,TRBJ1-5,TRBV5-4,TGTGCCAGCAGCCCGCGTCCCGGGACAGGGTTTGACCAGCCCCAGCATTTT,CASSPRPGTGFDQPQHF
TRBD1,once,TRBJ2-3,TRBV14,TGTGCCATTATTCACGGACAGGGCACAGATACGCAGTATTTT,CAIIHGQGTDTQYF
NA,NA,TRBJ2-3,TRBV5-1,TGCGCCAGCAGCTACCCGGTCACAGATACGCAGTATTTT,CASSYPVTDTQYF
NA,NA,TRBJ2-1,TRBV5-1,TGCGCCAGCAGCTGGGGACAAAGTGGATTCAATGAGCAGTTCTTC,CASSWGQSGFNEQFF
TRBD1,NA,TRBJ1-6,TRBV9,TGTGCCAGCAGCCTAGGACAGGGGAATTCACCCCTCCACTTT,CASSLGQGNSPLHF
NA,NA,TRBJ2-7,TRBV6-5,TGTGCCAGCGGGCAACTCCGCGAGCAGTACTTC,CASGQLREQYF
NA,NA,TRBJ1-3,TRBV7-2,TGTGCCAGCAGCTTGGCAGGGAGGGCTGGAAACACCATATATTTT,CASSLAGRAGNTIYF
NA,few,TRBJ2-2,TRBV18,TGTGCCAGCTCACGGGGTCGAACAGGGACCGGGGAGCTGTTTTTT,CASSRGRTGTGELFF
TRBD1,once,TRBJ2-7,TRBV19,TGTGCCAGTAGTCGGGACAGGGGCTCCTACGAGCAGTACTTC,CASSRDRGSYEQYF
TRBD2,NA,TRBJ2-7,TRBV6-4,TGTGCCAGCAGGCTAGCGGGGAATTACGAGCAGTACTTC,CASRLAGNYEQYF
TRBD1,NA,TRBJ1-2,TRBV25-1,TGTGCCAGCAGTGAAGCCGGGACAGGGGCATCTAACTATGGCTACACCTTC,CASSEAGTGASNYGYTF
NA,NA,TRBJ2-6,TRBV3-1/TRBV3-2,TGTGCCAGCACCCTAAGAGGGCCATCTGGGGCCAACGTCCTGACTTTC,CASTLRGPSGANVLTF
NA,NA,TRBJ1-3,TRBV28,TGTGCCAGCAGTCCAACACTACAGGGCTCAGGAAACACCATATATTTT,CASSPTLQGSGNTIYF